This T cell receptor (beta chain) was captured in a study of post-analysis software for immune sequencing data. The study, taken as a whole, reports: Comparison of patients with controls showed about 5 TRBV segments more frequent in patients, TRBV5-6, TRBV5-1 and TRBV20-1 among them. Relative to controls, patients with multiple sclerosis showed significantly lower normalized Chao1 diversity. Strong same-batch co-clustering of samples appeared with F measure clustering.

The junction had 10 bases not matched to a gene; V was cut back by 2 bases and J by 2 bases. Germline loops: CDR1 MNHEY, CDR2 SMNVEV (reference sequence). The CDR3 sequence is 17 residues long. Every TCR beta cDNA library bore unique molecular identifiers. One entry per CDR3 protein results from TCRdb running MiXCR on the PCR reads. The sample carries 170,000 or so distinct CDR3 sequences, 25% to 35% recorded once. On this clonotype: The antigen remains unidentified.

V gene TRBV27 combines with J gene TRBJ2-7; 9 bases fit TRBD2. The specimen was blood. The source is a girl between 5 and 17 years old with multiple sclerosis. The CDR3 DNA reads TGTGCCAGCAGTTTAATGAGAACTAGCGGGTATACCTACGAGCAGTACTTC. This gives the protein CASSLMRTSGYTYEQYF.